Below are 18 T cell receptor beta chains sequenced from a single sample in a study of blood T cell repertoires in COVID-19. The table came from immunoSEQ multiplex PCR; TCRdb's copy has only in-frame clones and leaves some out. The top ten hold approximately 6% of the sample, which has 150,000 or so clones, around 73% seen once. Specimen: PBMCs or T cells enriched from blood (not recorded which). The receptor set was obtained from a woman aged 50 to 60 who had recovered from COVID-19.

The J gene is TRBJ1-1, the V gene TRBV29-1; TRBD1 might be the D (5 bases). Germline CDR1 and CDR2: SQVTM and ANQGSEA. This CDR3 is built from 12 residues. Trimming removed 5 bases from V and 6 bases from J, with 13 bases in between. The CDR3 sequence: CSVSRGLAEAFF. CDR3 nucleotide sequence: TGCAGCGTTTCTAGGGGTTTGGCTGAAGCTTTCTTT.

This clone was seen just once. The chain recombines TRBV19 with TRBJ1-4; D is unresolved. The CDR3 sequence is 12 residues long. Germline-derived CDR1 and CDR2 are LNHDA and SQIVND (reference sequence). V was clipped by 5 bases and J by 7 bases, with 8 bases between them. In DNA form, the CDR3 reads TGTGCCAGTAGTTCGAGTTTTGAAAAACTGTTTTTT. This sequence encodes CASSSSFEKLFF.

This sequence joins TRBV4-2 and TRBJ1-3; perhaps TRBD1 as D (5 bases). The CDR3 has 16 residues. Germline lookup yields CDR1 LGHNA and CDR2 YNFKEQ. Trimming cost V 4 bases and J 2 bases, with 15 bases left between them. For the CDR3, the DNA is TGTGCCAGCAGCCCCAAACCCACAGGCGCTGGAAACACCATATATTTT. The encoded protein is CASSPKPTGAGNTIYF.

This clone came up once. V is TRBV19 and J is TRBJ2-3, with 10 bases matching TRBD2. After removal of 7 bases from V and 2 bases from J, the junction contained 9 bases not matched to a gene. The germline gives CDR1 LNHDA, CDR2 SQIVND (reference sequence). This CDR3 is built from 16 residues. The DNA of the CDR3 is TGTGCCAGTACATTAGCGGGGGGCTCTATCACAGATACGCAGTATTTT. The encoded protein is CASTLAGGSITDTQYF.

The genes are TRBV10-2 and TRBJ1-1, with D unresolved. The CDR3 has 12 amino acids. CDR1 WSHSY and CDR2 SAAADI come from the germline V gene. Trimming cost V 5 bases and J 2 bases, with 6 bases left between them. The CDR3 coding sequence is TGCGCCAGCAGTCCCATTAACACTGAAGCTTTCTTT. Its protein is CASSPINTEAFF.

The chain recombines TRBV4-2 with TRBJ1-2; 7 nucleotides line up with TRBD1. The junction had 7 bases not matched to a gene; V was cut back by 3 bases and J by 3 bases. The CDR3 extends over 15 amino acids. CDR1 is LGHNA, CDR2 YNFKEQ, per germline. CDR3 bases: TGTGCCAGCAGCCAGGACACAGGGGCTTACTATGGCTACACCTTC. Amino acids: CASSQDTGAYYGYTF.

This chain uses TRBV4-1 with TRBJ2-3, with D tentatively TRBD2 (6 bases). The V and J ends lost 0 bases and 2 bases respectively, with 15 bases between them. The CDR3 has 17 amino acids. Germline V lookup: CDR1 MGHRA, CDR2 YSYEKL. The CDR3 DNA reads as TGCGCCAGCAGCCAAGAGGTCTTAGCGGTACTCACAGATACGCAGTATTTT. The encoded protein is CASSQEVLAVLTDTQYF.

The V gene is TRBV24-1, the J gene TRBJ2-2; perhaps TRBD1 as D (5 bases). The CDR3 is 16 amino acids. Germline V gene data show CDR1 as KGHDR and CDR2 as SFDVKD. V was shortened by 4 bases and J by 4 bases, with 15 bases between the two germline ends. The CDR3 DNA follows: TGTGCCACCAGTGAAGTCGTAGGGGTAGGCACCGGGGAGCTGTTTTTT. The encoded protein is CATSEVVGVGTGELFF.

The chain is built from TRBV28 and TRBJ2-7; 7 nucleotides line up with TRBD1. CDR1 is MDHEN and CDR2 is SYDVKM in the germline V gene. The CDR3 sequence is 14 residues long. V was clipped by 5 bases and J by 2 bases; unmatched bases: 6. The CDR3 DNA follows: TGTGCCAGCAGTCCTAGGCAGGGGGCCTACGAGCAGTACTTC. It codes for CASSPRQGAYEQYF.

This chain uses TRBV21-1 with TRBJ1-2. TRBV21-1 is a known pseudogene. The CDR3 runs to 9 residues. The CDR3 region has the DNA TGTGCCAGCAGGGGAGGGGTTCGGTTC. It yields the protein CASRGGVRF.

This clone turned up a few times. The CDR3 DNA sequence: TGTGCCAGCAGCCGCCCCGGGGGGCCCACCGGGGAGCTGTTTTTT. Amino acid sequence: CASSRPGGPTGELFF. The chain has TRBV28 and TRBJ2-2, with D tentatively TRBD2 (7 bases). CDR3 length: 15 amino acids. Germline CDR1 and CDR2: MDHEN and SYDVKM. Trimming removed 6 bases from V and 4 bases from J, with 15 bases in between.

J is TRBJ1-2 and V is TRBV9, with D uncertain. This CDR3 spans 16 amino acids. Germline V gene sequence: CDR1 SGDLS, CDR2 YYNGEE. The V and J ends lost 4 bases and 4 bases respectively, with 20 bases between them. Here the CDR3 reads CASSSEAGRSIYGYTF. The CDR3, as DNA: TGTGCCAGCAGCTCAGAGGCCGGGAGATCTATCTATGGCTACACCTTC.

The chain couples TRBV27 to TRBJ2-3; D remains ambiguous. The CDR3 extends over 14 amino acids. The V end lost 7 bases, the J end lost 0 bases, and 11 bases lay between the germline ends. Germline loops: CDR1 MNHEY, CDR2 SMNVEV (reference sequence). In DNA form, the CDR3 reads TGTGCCAGCAAGTCGGTCCGAAGCACAGATACGCAGTATTTT. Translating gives CASKSVRSTDTQYF.

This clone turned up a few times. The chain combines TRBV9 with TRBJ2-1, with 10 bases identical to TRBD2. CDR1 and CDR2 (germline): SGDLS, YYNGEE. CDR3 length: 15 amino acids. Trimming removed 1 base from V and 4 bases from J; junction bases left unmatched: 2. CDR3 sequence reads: CASSVLAGEYNEQFF. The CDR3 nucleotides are TGTGCCAGCAGCGTACTAGCGGGGGAGTACAATGAGCAGTTCTTC.

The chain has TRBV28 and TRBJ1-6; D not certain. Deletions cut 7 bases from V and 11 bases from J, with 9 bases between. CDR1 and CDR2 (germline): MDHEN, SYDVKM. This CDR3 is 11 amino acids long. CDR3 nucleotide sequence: TGTGCCAGCAACGATGAGCCACCCCTCCACTTT. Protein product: CASNDEPPLHF.

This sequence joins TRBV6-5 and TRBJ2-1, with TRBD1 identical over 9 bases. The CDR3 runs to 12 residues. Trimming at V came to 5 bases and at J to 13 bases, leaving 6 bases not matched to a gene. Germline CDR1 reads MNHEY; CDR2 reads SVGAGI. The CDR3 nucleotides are TGTGCCAGCAGTAGTACAGGGGGCAATCAGTTCTTC. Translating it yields CASSSTGGNQFF.

The CDR3 loop is CASSSTDYGYTF. The CDR3 nucleotides read TGTGCCAGCTCTTCCACAGACTATGGCTACACCTTC. The chain has TRBV27 and TRBJ1-2; no clear D gene. The CDR3 is 12 amino acids. Germline lookup yields CDR1 MNHEY and CDR2 SMNVEV (reference sequence). V was clipped by 8 bases and J by 3 bases, with 10 bases between them.

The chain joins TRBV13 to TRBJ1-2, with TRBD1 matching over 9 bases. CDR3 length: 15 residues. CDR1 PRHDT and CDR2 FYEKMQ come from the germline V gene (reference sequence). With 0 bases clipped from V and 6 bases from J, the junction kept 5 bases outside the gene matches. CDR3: CASSLGGTGKHGYTF. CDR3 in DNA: TGTGCCAGCAGCTTAGGGGGGACAGGGAAACATGGCTACACCTTC.